This T cell receptor beta chain was captured in a study of neurological immune-mediated disorders (dated by TCRdb to the late 2010s). Regarding the research as a whole: Peripheral blood TCR-beta repertoires from patients with HTLV-I-associated myelopathy (HAM/TSP), patients with multiple sclerosis, and healthy controls were compared in the study using UMI-based sequencing. The cohort included approximately 68 subjects: approximately 15 with HAM/TSP, some 34 with multiple sclerosis, and 20 or so healthy controls. The approximately 110 TCR-beta libraries included longitudinal samples, technical triplicates and paired sorted CD4+ and CD8+ T-cell subsets alongside PBMC samples.

The healthy controls were volunteers from a blood bank in Maryland, USA. For the sorted-subset TCR libraries, the starting material was about 950,000 sorted CD4+ or CD8+ T cells. Peripheral blood was subjected to Ficoll-Hypaque density gradient centrifugation to isolate PBMCs, which were then cryopreserved in liquid nitrogen. The study also sequenced paired sorted CD4+ and CD8+ subsets from healthy controls, HAM/TSP patients and MS patients. cDNA was synthesized by template-switch 5'RACE using a primer carrying a 10-nucleotide random unique molecular identifier by which each TCR transcript was tagged. Every sequencing run covered 15-18 subjects and yielded more than 170 million TCR-beta sequences. The RNeasy kit was used to extract total RNA. The KAPA Real-time Library Amplification kit was used to amplify TCR-beta VDJ regions with primers for the TCR constant region and the 5'RACE anchor. A first PCR added sample indexes and Illumina adaptors, and a second PCR then raised library yield. After Ampure bead purification, the roughly 650 bp TCR product was size-selected on a 2% E-gel SizeSelection system. Library quality was checked on a Bioanalyzer, concentration was measured with Qubit, and libraries were quantified with the Kapa Library Quantification kit before pooling. An Illumina HiSeq 2500 sequenced the libraries paired-end 2 x 150 bp. To increase sequence diversity, 25-30% phiX was spiked into each library pool. From the authors' description of their analysis: Quality-filtered reads were processed with the UMI-based MiGEC pipeline, and over 90% of raw TCR sequences were removed by the MiGEC pipeline during error correction. VDJ genes were aligned to IMGT germline references, and each clonotype was defined by a unique CDR3 amino acid sequence together with V-J genes. Clonal expansion, Shannon diversity and CDR3 relatedness (CalcPairwiseDistances, ClusterSamples) were evaluated with VDJtools, and phylogenetic trees were built with CLCbio workbench. Expanded clones were defined as having at least 8 unique UMIs, based on coefficient-of-variation modelling across technical triplicates. TCRdb redid the processing of the public reads, applying fastp at Q25 and MiXCR, and retained in-frame beta chains. Rows merge per CDR3 protein into single entries with the most common DNA and genes. The V and J calls follow TCRdb's processing rather than the paper's. The sample profile shows 30,000 to 35,000 distinct CDR3 sequences; around 4% of them were found once. The top ten hold more than 20% of the sample.

The paper's findings and limits, for the study overall: No identical CDR3 amino acid sequences were found to be shared among expanded clones across subjects, suggesting that TCR-beta repertoires were private in all groups. TCR clonal expansion was highest in HAM/TSP patients and lowest in MS patients, with MS patients falling below even healthy controls.

CDR1 and CDR2 are read off the germline V gene as SGHAT and FQNNGV. V drops 1 base and J drops 0 bases, leaving 7 bases in between. Including the terminal cysteine and phenylalanine, the CDR3 comprises 15 residues. The only DNA kept is the CDR3, 45 bases in frame from the first base. This clonotype has ten or more counts. The specificity of this receptor is unknown. No base quality values were provided; no much bigger clone lies one nucleotide off. This receptor chain uses TRBV11-2 and TRBJ1-3, with no confident D gene call. The receptor was isolated from a woman aged 40 to 50 in good health. Sequences were obtained from CD4+ T cells from blood. The DNA sequence reads TGTGCCAGCAGCTTAGTCGGGGACTCTGGAAACACCATATATTTT. This codes for CASSLVGDSGNTIYF.